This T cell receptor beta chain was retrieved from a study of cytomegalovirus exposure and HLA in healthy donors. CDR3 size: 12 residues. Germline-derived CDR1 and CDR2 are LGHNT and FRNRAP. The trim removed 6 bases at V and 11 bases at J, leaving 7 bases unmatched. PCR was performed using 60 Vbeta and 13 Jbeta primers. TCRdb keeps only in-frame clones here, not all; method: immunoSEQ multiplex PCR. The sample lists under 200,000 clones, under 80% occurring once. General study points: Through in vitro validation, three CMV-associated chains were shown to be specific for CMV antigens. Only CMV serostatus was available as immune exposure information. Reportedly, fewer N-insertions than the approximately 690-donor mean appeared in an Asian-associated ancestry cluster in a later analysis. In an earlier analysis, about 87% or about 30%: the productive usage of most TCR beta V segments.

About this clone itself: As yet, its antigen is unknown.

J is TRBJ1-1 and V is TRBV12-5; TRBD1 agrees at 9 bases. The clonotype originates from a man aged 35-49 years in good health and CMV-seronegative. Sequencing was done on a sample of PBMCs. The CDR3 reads CASGNGQGWAFF. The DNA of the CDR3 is TGTGCTAGTGGAAACGGACAGGGGTGGGCTTTCTTT.